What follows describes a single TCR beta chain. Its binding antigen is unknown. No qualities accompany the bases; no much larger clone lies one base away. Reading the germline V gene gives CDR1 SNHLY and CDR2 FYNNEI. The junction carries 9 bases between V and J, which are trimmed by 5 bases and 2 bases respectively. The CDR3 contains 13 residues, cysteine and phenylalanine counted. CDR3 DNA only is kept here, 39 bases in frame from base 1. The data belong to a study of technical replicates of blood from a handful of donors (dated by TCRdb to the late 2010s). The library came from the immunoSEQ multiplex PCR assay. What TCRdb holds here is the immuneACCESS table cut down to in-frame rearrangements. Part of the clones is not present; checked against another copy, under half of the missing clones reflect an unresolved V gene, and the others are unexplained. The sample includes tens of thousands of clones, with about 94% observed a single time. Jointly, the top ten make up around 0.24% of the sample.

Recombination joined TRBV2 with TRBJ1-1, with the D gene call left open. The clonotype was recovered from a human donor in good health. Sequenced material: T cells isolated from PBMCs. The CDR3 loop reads CASSSDSNTEAFF. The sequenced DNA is TGTGCCAGCAGTTCCGACTCCAACACTGAAGCTTTCTTT. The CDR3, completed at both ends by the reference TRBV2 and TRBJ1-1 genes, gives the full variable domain EPEVTQTPSHQVTQMGQEVILRCVPISNHLYFYWYRQILGQKVEFLVSFYNNEISEKSEIFDDQFSVERPDGSNFTLKIRSTKLEDSAMYFCASSSDSNTEAFFGQGTRLTVV.